This paragraph reports one T cell receptor (beta chain). V lost 3 bases, J lost 0 bases, and 6 bases stayed unmatched. Per germline, CDR1 SGHVS and CDR2 FQNEAQ. This CDR3 comprises 17 residues. This sample is drawn from a study of T cell changes during pregnancy in multiple sclerosis. The table came from immunoSEQ multiplex PCR; TCRdb's copy has only in-frame clones and leaves some out. The table lists 93,000 or so clones, about 90% of them singletons. This sequence was found in a female donor with multiple sclerosis, enrolled in a pregnancy study. This sequence joins TRBV7-8 and TRBJ1-5; 9 bases map to TRBD1. This specimen consisted of peripheral blood, obtained after pregnancy. CDR3 bases: TGTGCCAGCAGCTTGGGACAGGGTGACCTTAGCAATCAGCCCCAGCATTTT. It codes for CASSLGQGDLSNQPQHF.